These 11 T cell receptor beta chains were all obtained from the same sample, sequenced in a study of T cells in Graves' hyperthyroidism and ophthalmopathy. Researchers took RNA transcripts and amplified the TCR beta CDR3 regions from them. First-round RT-PCR of the TCR CDR3 relied on the HTBI primer set. Via MiXCR, TCRdb re-called the multiplex PCR reads, giving one row per CDR3 protein. The sample lists about 420,000 distinct CDR3 sequences; approximately 15% were seen once. The sample consisted of blood. The receptors come from a woman aged 18-30 years with Graves' hyperthyroidism.

The chain employs TRBV3-1 and TRBJ2-1; possible D gene TRBD1, 6 bases. Trimming removed 4 bases at V and 6 bases at J, with 16 bases between. CDR1 is LGHDT and CDR2 is YNNKEL in the germline V gene (reference sequence). The CDR3 contains 15 residues. CDR3 protein: CASSRDFRGGNEQFF. The DNA of the CDR3 is TGTGCCAGCAGCCGAGACTTTAGAGGGGGCAATGAGCAGTTCTTC.

A few counts support this clonotype. The chain is built from TRBV9 and TRBJ2-7; TRBD2 is a possible D gene (6 bases). The V gene lost 3 bases and the J gene lost 5 bases, with 15 bases spanning the gap. The germline gives CDR1 SGDLS, CDR2 YYNGEE. This CDR3 has 14 amino acids. This chain's CDR3 is CASSGGEVWNEQYF. The DNA of the CDR3 is TGTGCCAGCAGCGGGGGGGAAGTATGGAACGAGCAGTACTTC.

J is TRBJ2-5 and V is TRBV5-1; D is unresolved. Germline CDR1 and CDR2: SGHRS and YFSETQ. The ends were cut back, 9 bases at V and 3 bases at J, with 6 bases in the middle. CDR3 length: 10 residues. CDR3 amino acids: CAKGKETQYF. The CDR3 nucleotides read TGCGCCAAGGGTAAAGAGACCCAGTACTTC.

The chain carries TRBV28 and TRBJ2-2; TRBD2 aligns across 7 bases. The CDR3 length is 15 residues. J was trimmed by 6 bases and V by 6 bases; bases with no gene match: 10. CDR1 and CDR2 (germline): MDHEN, SYDVKM. This CDR3 reads CASRPGTTHSGELFF. CDR3 sequence (DNA): TGTGCCAGCAGACCCGGGACTACCCATTCCGGGGAGCTGTTTTTT.

There are many counts of this clonotype. The chain carries TRBV5-8 and TRBJ2-7; TRBD2 is a possible D gene (5 bases). This CDR3 has 15 amino acids. Germline V lookup: CDR1 SGHTS, CDR2 YDEGEE. The V end was cut by 2 bases, the J end by 0 bases, with 12 bases between. Written as DNA, the CDR3 is TGTGCCAGCAGCTTAGGCGGGTTAGGCTCCTACGAGCAGTACTTC. Translation: CASSLGGLGSYEQYF.

Many counts were recorded for this clonotype. This chain connects TRBV20-1 to TRBJ1-4, with D possibly being TRBD1 (6 bases). V lost 2 bases and J 7 bases, leaving 11 bases between the germline ends. This CDR3 is built from 13 residues. CDR1 and CDR2 (germline): DFQATT, SNEGSKA (reference sequence). The CDR3 sequence is CSARSGGLEKLFF. The CDR3 nucleotides are TGCAGTGCTAGATCTGGGGGCCTTGAAAAACTGTTTTTT.

The genes are TRBV6-1 and TRBJ1-5; TRBD1 might be the D (5 bases). CDR3 size: 11 residues. Trimming pared 5 bases from V and 11 bases from J, leaving 10 bases between. Germline assignment: CDR1 MNHNS and CDR2 SASEGT. CDR3 protein: CASSPGGSQHF. CDR3 nucleotides: TGTGCCAGCAGTCCTGGGGGGTCCCAGCATTTT.

DNA of the CDR3: TGTGCCAGCAAGGCCGGGACAGGGCAAACCTACGAGCAGTACTTC. Encoded protein: CASKAGTGQTYEQYF. The rearrangement uses TRBV6-1 and TRBJ2-7; 9 bases agree with TRBD1. Germline V lookup: CDR1 MNHNS, CDR2 SASEGT. With V trimmed by 7 bases and J by 2 bases, 9 bases remained unmatched. The CDR3 has 15 residues.

This clonotype was observed many times. The chain combines TRBV4-1 with TRBJ2-3; 10 bases map to TRBD1. The length of the CDR3 is 14 residues. Germline V gene lookup returns CDR1 MGHRA and CDR2 YSYEKL. J was trimmed by 3 bases and V by 6 bases; bases with no gene match: 3. The CDR3 region has the DNA TGCGCCAGCAGGGACAGGGGGAAGACAGATACGCAGTATTTT. It translates to CASRDRGKTDTQYF.

The chain recombines TRBV24-1 with TRBJ1-2, with D uncertain. V was clipped by 0 bases and J by 7 bases, with 5 bases between them. The CDR3 is 12 residues long. Germline lookup yields CDR1 KGHDR and CDR2 SFDVKD. The CDR3 nucleotides are TGTGCCACCAGTGATTTGCAGTCTGGCTACACCTTC. Residues: CATSDLQSGYTF.

This clonotype was observed many times. The genes are TRBV18 and TRBJ1-1; 7 bases match TRBD1. The CDR3 has 15 amino acids. J was trimmed by 4 bases and V by 3 bases; bases with no gene match: 8. Looked up from germline, CDR1 is KGHSH and CDR2 is LQKENI. Here the CDR3 reads CASSPDRTVRTEAFF. The CDR3 region has the DNA TGTGCCAGCTCACCGGACAGGACGGTTCGCACTGAAGCTTTCTTT.